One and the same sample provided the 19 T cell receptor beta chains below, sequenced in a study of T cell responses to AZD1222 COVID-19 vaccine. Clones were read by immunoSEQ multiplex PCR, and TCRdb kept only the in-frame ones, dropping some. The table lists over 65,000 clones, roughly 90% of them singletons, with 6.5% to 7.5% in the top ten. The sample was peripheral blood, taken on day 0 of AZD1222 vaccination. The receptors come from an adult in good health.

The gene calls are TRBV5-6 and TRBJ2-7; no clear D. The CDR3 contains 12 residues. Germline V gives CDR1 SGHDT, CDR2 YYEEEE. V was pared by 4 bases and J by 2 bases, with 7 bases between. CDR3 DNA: TGTGCCAGCAGCAAGTGGGCCTACGAGCAGTACTTC. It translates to CASSKWAYEQYF.

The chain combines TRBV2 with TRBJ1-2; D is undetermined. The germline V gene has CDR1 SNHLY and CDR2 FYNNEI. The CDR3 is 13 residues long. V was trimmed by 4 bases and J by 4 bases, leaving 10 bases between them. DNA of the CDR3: TGTGCCAGCAGTGTGGAGAAGGGCTATGGCTACACCTTC. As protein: CASSVEKGYGYTF.

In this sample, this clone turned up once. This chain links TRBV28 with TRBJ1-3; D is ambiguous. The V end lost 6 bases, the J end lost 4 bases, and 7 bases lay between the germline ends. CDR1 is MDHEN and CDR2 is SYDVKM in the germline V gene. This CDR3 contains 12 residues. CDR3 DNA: TGTGCCAGCAGAGAATCGGGAAACACCATATATTTT. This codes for CASRESGNTIYF. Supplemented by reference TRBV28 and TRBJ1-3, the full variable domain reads DVKVTQSSRYLVKRTGEKVFLECVQDMDHENMFWYRQDPGLGLRLIYFSYDVKMKEKGDIPEGYSVSREKKERFSLILESASTNQTSMYLCASRESGNTIYFGEGSWLTVV.

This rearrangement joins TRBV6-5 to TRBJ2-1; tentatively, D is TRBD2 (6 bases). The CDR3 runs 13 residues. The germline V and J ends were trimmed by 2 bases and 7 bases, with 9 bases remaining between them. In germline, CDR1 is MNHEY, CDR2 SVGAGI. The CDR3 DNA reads TGTGCCAGCAGTTACGATCGGGGGAATGAGCAGTTCTTC. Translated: CASSYDRGNEQFF.

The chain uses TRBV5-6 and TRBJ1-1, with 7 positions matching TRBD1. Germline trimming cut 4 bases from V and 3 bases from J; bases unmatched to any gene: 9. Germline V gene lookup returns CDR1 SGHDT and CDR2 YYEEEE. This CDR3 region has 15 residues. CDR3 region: CASSATGAGYTEAFF. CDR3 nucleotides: TGTGCCAGCAGCGCCACAGGGGCGGGTTACACTGAAGCTTTCTTT. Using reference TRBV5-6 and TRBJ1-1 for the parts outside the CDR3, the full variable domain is DAGVTQSPTHLIKTRGQQVTLRCSPKSGHDTVSWYQQALGQGPQFIFQYYEEEERQRGNFPDRFSGHQFPNYSSELNVNALLLGDSALYLCASSATGAGYTEAFFGQGTRLTVV.

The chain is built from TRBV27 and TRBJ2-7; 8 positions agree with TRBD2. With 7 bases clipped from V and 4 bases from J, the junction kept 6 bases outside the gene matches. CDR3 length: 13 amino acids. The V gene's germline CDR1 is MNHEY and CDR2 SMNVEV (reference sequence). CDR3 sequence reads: CASMWAGGYEQYF. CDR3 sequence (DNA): TGTGCCAGCATGTGGGCGGGGGGTTACGAGCAGTACTTC.

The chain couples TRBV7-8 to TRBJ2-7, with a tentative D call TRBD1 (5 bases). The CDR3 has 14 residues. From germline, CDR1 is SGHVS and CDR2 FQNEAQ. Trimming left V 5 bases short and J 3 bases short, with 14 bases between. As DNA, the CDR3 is TGTGCCAGCAGCCCACCGACAGCCTACTACGAGCAGTACTTC. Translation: CASSPPTAYYEQYF.

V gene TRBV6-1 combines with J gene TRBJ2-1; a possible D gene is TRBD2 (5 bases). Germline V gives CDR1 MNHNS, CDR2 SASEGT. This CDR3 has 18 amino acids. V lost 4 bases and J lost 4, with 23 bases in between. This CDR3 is CASSGPDSNPTTYNEQFF. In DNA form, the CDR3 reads TGTGCCAGCAGTGGGCCGGACTCTAACCCGACTACTTACAATGAGCAGTTCTTC.

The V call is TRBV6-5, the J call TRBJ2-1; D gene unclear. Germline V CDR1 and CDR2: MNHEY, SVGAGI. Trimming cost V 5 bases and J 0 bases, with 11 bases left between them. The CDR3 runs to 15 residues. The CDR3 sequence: CASSLTLSSYNEQFF. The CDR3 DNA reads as TGTGCCAGCAGTCTTACTCTGAGCTCCTACAATGAGCAGTTCTTC.

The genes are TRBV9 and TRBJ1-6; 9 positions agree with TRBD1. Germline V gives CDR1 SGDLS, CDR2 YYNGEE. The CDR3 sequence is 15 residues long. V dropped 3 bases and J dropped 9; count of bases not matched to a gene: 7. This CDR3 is CASSGTGTGSSPLHF. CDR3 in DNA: TGTGCCAGCAGCGGAACCGGGACAGGGAGTTCACCCCTCCACTTT.

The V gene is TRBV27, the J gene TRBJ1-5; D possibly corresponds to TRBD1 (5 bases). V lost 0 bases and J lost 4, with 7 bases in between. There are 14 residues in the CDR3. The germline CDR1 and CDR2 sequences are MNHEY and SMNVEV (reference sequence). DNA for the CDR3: TGTGCCAGCAGTTTATCCGACAGAAATCAGCCCCAGCATTTT. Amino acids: CASSLSDRNQPQHF.

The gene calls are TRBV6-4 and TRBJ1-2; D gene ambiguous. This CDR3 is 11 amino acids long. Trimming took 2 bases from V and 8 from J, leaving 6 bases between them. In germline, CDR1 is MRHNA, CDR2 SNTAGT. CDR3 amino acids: CASSDTRGYTF. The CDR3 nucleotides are TGTGCCAGCAGTGACACCAGGGGCTACACCTTC.

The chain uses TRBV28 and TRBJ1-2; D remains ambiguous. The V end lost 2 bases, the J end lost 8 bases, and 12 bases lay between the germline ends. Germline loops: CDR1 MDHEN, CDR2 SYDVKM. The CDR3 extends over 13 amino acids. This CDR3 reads CASSLEAGYGYTF. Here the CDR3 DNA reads TGTGCCAGCAGTTTAGAAGCGGGGTACGGCTACACCTTC.

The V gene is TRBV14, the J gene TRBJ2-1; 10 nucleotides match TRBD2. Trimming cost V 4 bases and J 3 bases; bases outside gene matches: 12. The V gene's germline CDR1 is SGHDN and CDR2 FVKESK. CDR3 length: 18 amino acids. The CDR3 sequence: CASSPTPLAGIIYNEQFF. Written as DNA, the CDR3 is TGTGCCAGCAGCCCCACGCCACTAGCGGGAATAATCTACAATGAGCAGTTCTTC.

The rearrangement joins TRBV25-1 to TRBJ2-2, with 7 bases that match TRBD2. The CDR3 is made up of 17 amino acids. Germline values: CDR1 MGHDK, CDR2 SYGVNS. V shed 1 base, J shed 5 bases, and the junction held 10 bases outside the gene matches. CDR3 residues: CASSEFLGQGGTGELFF. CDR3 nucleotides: TGTGCCAGCAGTGAATTTCTGGGGCAGGGAGGGACCGGGGAGCTGTTTTTT.

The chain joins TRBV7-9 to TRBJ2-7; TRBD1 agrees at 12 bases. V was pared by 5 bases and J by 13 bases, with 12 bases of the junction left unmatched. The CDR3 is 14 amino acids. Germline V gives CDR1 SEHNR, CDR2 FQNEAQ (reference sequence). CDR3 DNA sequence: TGTGCCAGCAGCGTCCGGGACAGGGGGCTCCCCGATTACTTC. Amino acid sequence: CASSVRDRGLPDYF.

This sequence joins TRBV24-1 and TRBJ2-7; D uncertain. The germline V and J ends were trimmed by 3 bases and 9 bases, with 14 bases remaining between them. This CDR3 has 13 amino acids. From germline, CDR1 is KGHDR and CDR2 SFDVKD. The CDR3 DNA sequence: TGTGCCACCAGTGATGGTGCGGAAAAGGGGCAGTACTTC. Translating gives CATSDGAEKGQYF.

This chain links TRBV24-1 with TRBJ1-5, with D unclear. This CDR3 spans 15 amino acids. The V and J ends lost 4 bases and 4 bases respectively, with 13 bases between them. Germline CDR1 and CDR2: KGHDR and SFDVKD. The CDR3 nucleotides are TGTGCCACCAGTGACCCGCGTGGAGGGAATCAGCCCCAGCATTTT. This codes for CATSDPRGGNQPQHF.

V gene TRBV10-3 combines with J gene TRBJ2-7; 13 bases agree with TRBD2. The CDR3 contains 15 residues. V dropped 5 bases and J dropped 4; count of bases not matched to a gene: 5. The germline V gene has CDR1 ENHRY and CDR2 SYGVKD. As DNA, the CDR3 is TGTGCCATCAGTACCGGGACTAGCGGGATATACGAGCAGTACTTC. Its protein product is CAISTGTSGIYEQYF.